This T cell receptor beta chain was recovered during a study of cytomegalovirus exposure and HLA in healthy donors. V was shortened by 6 bases and J by 0 bases, with 12 bases between the two germline ends. CDR1 is MDHEN and CDR2 is SYDVKM in the germline V gene. This CDR3 is built from 15 residues. Vbeta (60) and Jbeta (13) primers were used in the PCR. The repertoire was sequenced with immunoSEQ multiplex PCR; TCRdb's copy has only in-frame clones and lacks some. The sample has 160,000 or so clones; approximately 85% are singletons. This chain uses TRBV28 with TRBJ1-3; no clear D gene. Sequenced: PBMCs. This TCR was sampled from a woman under 30 in good health and CMV-seronegative. CDR3 bases: TGTGCCAGCAGGAATCGGGGATCCTCTGGAAACACCATATATTTT. Translation: CASRNRGSSGNTIYF. Supplemented by reference TRBV28 and TRBJ1-3, the full variable domain reads DVKVTQSSRYLVKRTGEKVFLECVQDMDHENMFWYRQDPGLGLRLIYFSYDVKMKEKGDIPEGYSVSREKKERFSLILESASTNQTSMYLCASRNRGSSGNTIYFGEGSWLTVV.